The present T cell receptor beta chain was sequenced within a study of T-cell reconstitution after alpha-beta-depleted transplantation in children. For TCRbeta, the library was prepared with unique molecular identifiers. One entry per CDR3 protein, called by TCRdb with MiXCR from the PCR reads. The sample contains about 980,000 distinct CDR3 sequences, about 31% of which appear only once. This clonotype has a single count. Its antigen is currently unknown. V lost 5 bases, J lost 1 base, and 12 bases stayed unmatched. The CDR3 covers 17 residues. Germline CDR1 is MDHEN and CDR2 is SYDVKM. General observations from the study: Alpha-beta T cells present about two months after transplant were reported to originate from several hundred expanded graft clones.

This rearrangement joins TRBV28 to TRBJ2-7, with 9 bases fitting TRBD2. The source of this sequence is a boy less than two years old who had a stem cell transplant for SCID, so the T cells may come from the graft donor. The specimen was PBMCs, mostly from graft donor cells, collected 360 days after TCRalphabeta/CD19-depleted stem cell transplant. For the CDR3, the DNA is TGTGCCAGCAGTAGCGTTCGGCGGGGGGGCATTTCCTACGAGCAGTACTTC. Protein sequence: CASSSVRRGGISYEQYF.